The subject of this entry is one TCR beta chain. These data are taken from a study of OX40 agonist ivuxolimab in advanced cancers. This CDR3 comprises 14 residues. The germline CDR1 and CDR2 sequences are SGHNT and YYREEE (reference sequence). V lost 4 bases to trimming and J lost 6 bases, with 14 bases between them. Clones were sequenced by immunoSEQ multiplex PCR, and TCRdb holds only the in-frame ones, with some missing. The sample yields about 43,000 clones, approximately 86% seen once. The receptor was derived from an adult with an advanced solid tumor such as melanoma, head and neck, liver or kidney cancer. The sequencing used CD4+ or CD8+ T cells sorted from blood, collected in a trial of the OX40 agonist ivuxolimab. This chain uses TRBV5-4 with TRBJ2-1; D is perhaps TRBD2 (5 bases). In nucleotides, the CDR3 is TGTGCCAGCAGCCCGACTAACCCCGGCAATGAGCAGTTCTTC. It specifies CASSPTNPGNEQFF.